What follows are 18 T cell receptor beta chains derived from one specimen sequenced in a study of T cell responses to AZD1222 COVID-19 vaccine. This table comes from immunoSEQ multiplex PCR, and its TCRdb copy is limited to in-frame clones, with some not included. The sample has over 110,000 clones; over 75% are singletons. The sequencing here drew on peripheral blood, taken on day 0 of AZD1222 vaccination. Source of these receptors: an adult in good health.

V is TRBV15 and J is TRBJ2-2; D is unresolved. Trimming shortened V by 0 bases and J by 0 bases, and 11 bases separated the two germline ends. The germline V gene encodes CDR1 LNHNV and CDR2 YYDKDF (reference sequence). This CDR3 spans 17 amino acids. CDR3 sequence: CATSRDLGSANTGELFF. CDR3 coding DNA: TGTGCCACCAGCAGAGACTTGGGCAGTGCGAACACCGGGGAGCTGTTTTTT. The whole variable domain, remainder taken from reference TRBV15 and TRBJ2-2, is DAMVIQNPRYQVTQFGKPVTLSCSQTLNHNVMYWYQQKSSQAPKLLFHYYDKDFNNEADTPDNFQSRRPNTSFCFLDIRSPGLGDTAMYLCATSRDLGSANTGELFFGEGSRLTVL.

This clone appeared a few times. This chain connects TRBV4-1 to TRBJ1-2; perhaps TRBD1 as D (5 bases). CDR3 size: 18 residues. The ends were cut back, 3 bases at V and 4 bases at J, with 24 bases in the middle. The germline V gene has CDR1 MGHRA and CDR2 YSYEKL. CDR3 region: CASSQVVPTEGPPYGYTF. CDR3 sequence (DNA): TGCGCCAGCAGCCAGGTGGTCCCCACAGAGGGGCCACCCTATGGCTACACCTTC.

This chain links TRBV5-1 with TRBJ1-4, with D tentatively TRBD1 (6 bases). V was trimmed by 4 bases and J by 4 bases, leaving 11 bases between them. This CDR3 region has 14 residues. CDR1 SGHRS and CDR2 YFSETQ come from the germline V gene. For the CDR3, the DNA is TGCGCCAGCAGCCCGGGACATAATAATGAAAAACTGTTTTTT. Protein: CASSPGHNNEKLFF.

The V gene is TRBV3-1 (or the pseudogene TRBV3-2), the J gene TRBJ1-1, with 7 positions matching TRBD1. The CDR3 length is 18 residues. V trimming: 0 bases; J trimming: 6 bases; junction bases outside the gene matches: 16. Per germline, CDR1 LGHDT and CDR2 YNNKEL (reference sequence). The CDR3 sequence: CASSQDRTGPFSWAEAFF. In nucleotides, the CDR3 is TGTGCCAGCAGCCAAGATCGGACAGGTCCCTTTTCGTGGGCTGAAGCTTTCTTT.

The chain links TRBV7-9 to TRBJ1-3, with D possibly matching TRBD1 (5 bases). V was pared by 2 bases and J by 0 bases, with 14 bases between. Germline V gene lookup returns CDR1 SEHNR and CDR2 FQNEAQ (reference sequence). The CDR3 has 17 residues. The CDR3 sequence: CASSLHGAVSSGNTIYF. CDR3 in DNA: TGTGCCAGCAGCTTACACGGGGCCGTCAGCTCTGGAAACACCATATATTTT. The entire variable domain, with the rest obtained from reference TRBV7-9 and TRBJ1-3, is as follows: DTGVSQNPRHKITKRGQNVTFRCDPISEHNRLYWYRQTLGQGPEFLTYFQNEAQLEKSRLLSDRFSAERPKGSFSTLEIQRTEQGDSAMYLCASSLHGAVSSGNTIYFGEGSWLTVV.

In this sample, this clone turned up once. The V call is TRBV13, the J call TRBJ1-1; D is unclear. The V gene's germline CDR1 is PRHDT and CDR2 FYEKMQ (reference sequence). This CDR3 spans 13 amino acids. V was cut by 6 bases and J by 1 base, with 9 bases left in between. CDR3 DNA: TGTGCCAGCAGTCCAAGACCGAACACTGAAGCTTTCTTT. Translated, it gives CASSPRPNTEAFF.

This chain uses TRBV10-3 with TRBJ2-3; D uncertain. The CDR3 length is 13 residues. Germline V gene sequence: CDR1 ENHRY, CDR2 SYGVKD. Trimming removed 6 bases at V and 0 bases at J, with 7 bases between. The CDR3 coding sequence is TGTGCCATCAGCATCAGCAGCACAGATACGCAGTATTTT. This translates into CAISISSTDTQYF.

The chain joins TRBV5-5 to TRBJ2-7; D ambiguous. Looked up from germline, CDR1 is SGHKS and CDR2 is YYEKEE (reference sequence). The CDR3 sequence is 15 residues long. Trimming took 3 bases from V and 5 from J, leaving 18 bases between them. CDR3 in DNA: TGTGCCAGCAGCTCGCAAGGACGGTGGGTCGACGAGCAGTACTTC. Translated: CASSSQGRWVDEQYF.

The DNA for the CDR3 is TGTGCCACCAGTGATAATGGGCTAGCGGGACACGAGCAGTACTTC. It yields the protein CATSDNGLAGHEQYF. The rearrangement joins TRBV24-1 to TRBJ2-7; 9 nucleotides line up with TRBD2. Germline V lookup: CDR1 KGHDR, CDR2 SFDVKD. V lost 3 bases, J lost 5 bases, and 7 bases stayed unmatched. The CDR3 is 15 residues long.

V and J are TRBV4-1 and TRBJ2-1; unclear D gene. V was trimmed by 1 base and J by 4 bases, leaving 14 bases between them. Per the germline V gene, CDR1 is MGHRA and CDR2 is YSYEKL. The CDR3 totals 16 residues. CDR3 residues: CASSQVNLIEYNEQFF. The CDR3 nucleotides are TGCGCCAGCAGCCAAGTAAATCTAATAGAGTACAATGAGCAGTTCTTC.

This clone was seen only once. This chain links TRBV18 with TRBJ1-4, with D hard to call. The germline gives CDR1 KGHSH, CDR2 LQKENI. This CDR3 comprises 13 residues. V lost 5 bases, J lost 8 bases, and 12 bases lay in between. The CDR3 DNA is TGTGCCAGCTCATTCGACGGAAACGAAAAACTGTTTTTT. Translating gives CASSFDGNEKLFF.

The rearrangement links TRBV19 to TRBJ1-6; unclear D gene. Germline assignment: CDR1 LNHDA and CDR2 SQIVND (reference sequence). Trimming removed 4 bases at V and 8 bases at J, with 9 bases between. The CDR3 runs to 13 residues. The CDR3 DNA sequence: TGTGCCAGTAGTACCAGACGGGATTCACCCCTCCACTTT. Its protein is CASSTRRDSPLHF. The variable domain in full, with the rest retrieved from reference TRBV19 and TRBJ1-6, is DGGITQSPKYLFRKEGQNVTLSCEQNLNHDAMYWYRQDPGQGLRLIYYSQIVNDFQKGDIAEGYSVSREKKESFPLTVTSAQKNPTAFYLCASSTRRDSPLHFGNGTRLTVT.

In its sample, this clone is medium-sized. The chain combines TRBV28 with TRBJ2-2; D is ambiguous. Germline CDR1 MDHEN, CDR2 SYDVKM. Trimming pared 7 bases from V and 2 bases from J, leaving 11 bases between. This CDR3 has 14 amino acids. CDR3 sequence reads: CASNLNGNTGELFF. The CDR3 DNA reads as TGTGCCAGCAACCTTAATGGCAACACCGGGGAGCTGTTTTTT.

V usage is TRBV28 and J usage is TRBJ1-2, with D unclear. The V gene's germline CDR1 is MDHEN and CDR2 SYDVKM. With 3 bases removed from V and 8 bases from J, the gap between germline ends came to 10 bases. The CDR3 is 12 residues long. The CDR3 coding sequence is TGTGCCAGCAGTTTTCAGGTCTCCGGCTACACCTTC. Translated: CASSFQVSGYTF.

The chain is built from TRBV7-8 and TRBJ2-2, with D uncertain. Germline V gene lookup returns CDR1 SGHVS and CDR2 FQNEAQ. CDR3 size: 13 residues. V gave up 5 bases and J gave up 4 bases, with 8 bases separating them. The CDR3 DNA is TGTGCCAGCAGCCCTGTGCGCACCGGGGAGCTGTTTTTT. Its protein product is CASSPVRTGELFF.

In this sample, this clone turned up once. The CDR3 DNA reads TGTGCCAGCAGTTCAACTGGTTACAATGAGCAGTTCTTC. It yields the protein CASSSTGYNEQFF. This chain connects TRBV6-6 to TRBJ2-1; D call uncertain. V was trimmed by 4 bases and J by 4 bases, leaving 8 bases between them. Germline V gives CDR1 MNHNY, CDR2 SVGAGI (reference sequence). This CDR3 comprises 13 residues.

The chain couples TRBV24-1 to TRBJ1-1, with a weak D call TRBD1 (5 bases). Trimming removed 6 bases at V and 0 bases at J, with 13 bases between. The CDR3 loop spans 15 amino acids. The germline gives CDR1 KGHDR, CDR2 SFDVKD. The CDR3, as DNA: TGTGCCACCAGTATGGGGGAAAGGATGAACACTGAAGCTTTCTTT. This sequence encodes CATSMGERMNTEAFF.

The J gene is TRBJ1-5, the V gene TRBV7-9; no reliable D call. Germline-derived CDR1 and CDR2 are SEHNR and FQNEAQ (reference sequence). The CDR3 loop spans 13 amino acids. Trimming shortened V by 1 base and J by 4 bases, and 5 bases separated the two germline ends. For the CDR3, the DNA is TGTGCCAGCAGCTTAGGAGTGAATCAGCCCCAGCATTTT. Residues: CASSLGVNQPQHF.